The rows below give T cell receptor beta chains drawn from one sample of a study of tumor-infiltrating lymphocytes in primary liver carcinoma. MiXCR, run by TCRdb on the multiplex PCR reads, gives a single entry per CDR3 protein. The repertoire holds 65,000 to 80,000 distinct CDR3 sequences, with over 60% as singletons. Specimen: liver tumor tissue from sampling region 4. Source of these receptors: a man in his forties or fifties with primary liver carcinoma and hepatitis B virus infection. Both conserved end residues are part of each CDR3. The D gene is left open where the match is weak. The listing skips clone size in some rows; elsewhere it reads once, few, many or a size class.

cdr3_nt | cdr3_aa | j_call | d_call | clone_size | v_call
TGTGCCAGGAGCTTATCAAACGGAGCCTACGAGCAGTACTTC | CARSLSNGAYEQYF | TRBJ2-7 | . | . | TRBV11-2
TGTGTCAGCAGGATGGACAGCGGTAACACTGAAGCTTTCTTT | CVSRMDSGNTEAFF | TRBJ1-1 | . | . | TRBV2
TGTGCCAGCAGCTTTAGCGTCGCTGAGACCCAGTTCTTT | CASSFSVAETQFF | TRBJ2-5 | . | . | TRBV11-2
TGTGCCAGCAGCTTGCAGGTTAACACTGAAGCTTTCTTT | CASSLQVNTEAFF | TRBJ1-1 | . | medium-sized | TRBV11-2
TGTGTCACTACCAGCGGGACTAGCGGGAGGTTGGATACGCAGTATTTT | CVTTSGTSGRLDTQYF | TRBJ2-3 | TRBD2 | . | TRBV7-2
TGTGTCTGTAGCTTCCAGGGAGGGAATGAAAAACTGTTTTTT | CVCSFQGGNEKLFF | TRBJ1-4 | . | once | TRBV11-2
TGTGCCAGCAGCTTTAGTTCAGGGACAGGAAACACTGAAGCTTTCTTT | CASSFSSGTGNTEAFF | TRBJ1-1 | TRBD1 | . | TRBV5-4
TGTGCAAGCAGTCCAGGGCGGGACGGGGAGCTGTTTTTT | CASSPGRDGELFF | TRBJ2-2 | . | . | TRBV12-3/TRBV12-4
TGCAGCGTTCGAGCGGGGACCACAGATACGCAGTATTTT | CSVRAGTTDTQYF | TRBJ2-3 | TRBD2 | few | TRBV29-1
TGTGCCAGCAGGCTACCTGTCTCCTACGGGCAGTACTTC | CASRLPVSYGQYF | TRBJ2-7 | . | few | TRBV28
TGTGTCAGCAGTCGGGGCAGGGGAGATTACGGGCAGTACTTC | CVSSRGRGDYGQYF | TRBJ2-7 | . | . | TRBV6-5
TGCAGCGTCTACAGGGACGAGAAAAAACTGTTTTTT | CSVYRDEKKLFF | TRBJ1-4 | . | once | TRBV29-1
TGTGCCAGCAGCCATCCACTAGAAAATGAGCAGTTCTTC | CASSHPLENEQFF | TRBJ2-1 | . | medium-sized | TRBV11-2
TGTGCCAGCAGTTTAGGTTATGGGGGATTGGATACGCAGTATTTT | CASSLGYGGLDTQYF | TRBJ2-3 | . | many | TRBV12-3/TRBV12-4
TGTGCCAGCAGGCCTAGCGGTTCCCCTCTCTGGGAGCACTTCTTC | CASRPSGSPLWEHFF | TRBJ2-1 | TRBD2 | . | TRBV7-8
TGTGCCAACAGTGGACAAGGAACCGGCAATCAGCCCCAGCATTTT | CANSGQGTGNQPQHF | TRBJ1-5 | . | . | TRBV12-3/TRBV12-4
TGTGCCTACAGGTGGGTCGAGGACACAGATACGCGGTATTTT | CAYRWVEDTDTRYF | TRBJ2-3 | . | once | TRBV6-1
TGTGCCAGCAACCTCGGGAATAGCACACAAACAGATACGCAGCATTTT | CASNLGNSTQTDTQHF | TRBJ1-5 | . | . | TRBV11-1
TGTGCCAGCAGCAGGGACAACTCTGGGGCCAACGTCCTGACTTTC | CASSRDNSGANVLTF | TRBJ2-6 | . | many | TRBV5-4
TGTGCCAGTCCTTCGACTAGCACCTACGAGCAGTACTTC | CASPSTSTYEQYF | TRBJ2-7 | TRBD2 | . | TRBV11-2
TGTGCCAGCATTCCACTAGATCCCCTGGACAATGAGCAGTTCTTC | CASIPLDPLDNEQFF | TRBJ2-1 | . | . | TRBV6-5
TGTGTCAGCAGCCGGGGACTAGCGGGAGAATACGAGCAGCACTTC | CVSSRGLAGEYEQHF | TRBJ2-7 | TRBD2 | . | TRBV6-5
TGTGCCAGTAGCGGACTAGCGGGAGCATACGAGCAGAACTTC | CASSGLAGAYEQNF | TRBJ2-7 | TRBD2 | . | TRBV19
TGTGCTAACAGCTTAACTACTAGCGGGAGGGCCGACCCTCCCTACGAGCAGTACTTC | CANSLTTSGRADPPYEQYF | TRBJ2-7 | TRBD2 | once | TRBV11-2
TGCGCCAGCAGCTTGACCGGGACTAACAATGAGCAGTTCTTC | CASSLTGTNNEQFF | TRBJ2-1 | TRBD2 | many | TRBV5-1
TGTGCCAGCAGCTTGCCGGGACAGGGTAATGAAAAACTGTTTTTT | CASSLPGQGNEKLFF | TRBJ1-4 | TRBD1 | many | TRBV5-8
TGCAGCGTCGGTGGGAGGGACACTGAGACCCAGTACTTC | CSVGGRDTETQYF | TRBJ2-5 | . | once | TRBV29-1
TGTGCCAGCAGGAGAAGCTACTCCTACAATGAGCAGTTCTTC | CASRRSYSYNEQFF | TRBJ2-1 | . | . | TRBV6-6
TGTGCCAGCAGCGGAGGACTAGCGGAACCGAACACCGGGGAGCTGTCTTTT | CASSGGLAEPNTGELSF | TRBJ2-2 | TRBD2 | . | TRBV11-2
TGTGTCAGCGGCCTACGGATGGTGGGTGAGCAGTTCTTC | CVSGLRMVGEQFF | TRBJ2-1 | . | . | TRBV14
TGCACCGGCAGCCAAGAACGGGACAGGCGCTACGAGCAGTACTTC | CTGSQERDRRYEQYF | TRBJ2-7 | TRBD1 | . | TRBV4-1
TGTGCCAGCAGCCCTGAGCAGGGAGCCTGCAATGAGCAGTTCTTC | CASSPEQGACNEQFF | TRBJ2-1 | . | . | TRBV2
TGTGCCAGCTCAGCTACGACCGGGAGGGTCGAGATCCAGTACTTC | CASSATTGRVEIQYF | TRBJ2-5 | TRBD2 | . | TRBV18
TGTGCCAGCAGCTTGACGGAGGGCTGTGATGAGCAGATCTTC | CASSLTEGCDEQIF | TRBJ2-1 | . | . | TRBV5-6
TGCAGCGCTCTGAGGGGGACAGGGAACAATGAGCAGTTCTTC | CSALRGTGNNEQFF | TRBJ2-1 | TRBD1 | many | TRBV29-1
TGCGCCAGCAGCGGGACCCTAGAGAGTGAGCAGTTCTTC | CASSGTLESEQFF | TRBJ2-1 | TRBD2 | . | TRBV12-3/TRBV12-4
TGTGCTAGCAGCCCGTCCCCGCTAGCAGGGATAGCCAAAAACATTCAGTACTTC | CASSPSPLAGIAKNIQYF | TRBJ2-4 | . | . | TRBV4-2
TGTGCCAGTAGTACTCCGGGCTCGACCATGAACACTGAAGCTTTCTTT | CASSTPGSTMNTEAFF | TRBJ1-1 | . | . | TRBV19
TGTGCCAACAGTTACCTAGCAGTCACTAGCACAGATACGCAGTATTTT | CANSYLAVTSTDTQYF | TRBJ2-3 | . | . | TRBV5-6
TGCAGCGTTGCCCAACATGTTAACGCTGAAGCTTTCTTT | CSVAQHVNAEAFF | TRBJ1-1 | . | once | TRBV29-1
TGTGCCAGCGGCCGCGACAGGGGGTTGGTTGGCTACATCTTC | CASGRDRGLVGYIF | TRBJ1-2 | TRBD1 | . | TRBV7-9
TGTGCCAGTAGTTTTGGGAGGGCGATGAGAAACACCATATATTTT | CASSFGRAMRNTIYF | TRBJ1-3 | . | few | TRBV28
TGTGCCAGCAGTTTATGGACAGGGGTCCAAGAGATCCAGTGCTTC | CASSLWTGVQEIQCF | TRBJ2-5 | TRBD1 | . | TRBV28
TGTAGCGTTGGAGGCGGTGCGTCCCAGGAGCAGTACTTC | CSVGGGASQEQYF | TRBJ2-7 | . | . | TRBV29-1
TGCAGCGTTCTGACAGGCGGCTACACCTTC | CSVLTGGYTF | TRBJ1-2 | . | many | TRBV29-1
TGTGCCAGCAGTACTAACCGGGACAGGGCCTACGAGCAGTACTTC | CASSTNRDRAYEQYF | TRBJ2-7 | TRBD1 | few | TRBV28
TGTACCAGCATGGGATCGGTAGCGGTCCCCAAAGAGACCCAGTACTTC | CTSMGSVAVPKETQYF | TRBJ2-5 | . | . | TRBV12-3/TRBV12-4
TGTGCTGGCAGCTTAGGTCCACAGGGTTCAGGTCAGCCCCAGAATTTT | CAGSLGPQGSGQPQNF | TRBJ1-5 | . | . | TRBV11-2
TGTGCCAGCAGTTACCGTACAGGGATGAGAGGATCACCCCTCCACTTT | CASSYRTGMRGSPLHF | TRBJ1-6 | . | . | TRBV6-6
TGTGCCAGCAGCCCACAGGGTAAATACTTAGACTACACATTC | CASSPQGKYLDYTF | TRBJ1-2 | . | . | TRBV7-9
TGTGCCAGCAGTTTACTCCCGTCTAGCGATGAGCTGCTCTTC | CASSLLPSSDELLF | TRBJ2-1 | . | . | TRBV12-3/TRBV12-4
TGTGCCAGCAGAAGAGAGGATACGCGGTATTTT | CASRREDTRYF | TRBJ2-3 | . | . | TRBV11-1
TGTGCCAGCAGCTCCGGACTAGCGATAGTTCGCCTGGAAGATGACTTC | CASSSGLAIVRLEDDF | TRBJ2-1 | TRBD2 | . | TRBV11-2
TGTACCAGCAGTTTAACTGATACGCAGTATTTT | CTSSLTDTQYF | TRBJ2-3 | . | once | TRBV12-3/TRBV12-4
TGCGTCAGCAGCCAAGAAGGTGTTGGACAGCCCCAGCGTTTC | CVSSQEGVGQPQRF | TRBJ1-5 | . | . | TRBV4-1